Shown below are 30 T cell receptor beta chains from a single sample sequenced in a study of blood T cell repertoires in COVID-19. Clones were sequenced by immunoSEQ multiplex PCR, and TCRdb holds only the in-frame ones, with some missing. The sample holds 150,000 to 200,000 clones, 85% seen once. The sample taken for sequencing was peripheral blood. The source is a man aged 35-49 years with acute or convalescent COVID-19.

The rearrangement joins TRBV27 to TRBJ2-7, with D perhaps matching TRBD1 (6 bases). The germline V gene has CDR1 MNHEY and CDR2 SMNVEV (reference sequence). V was cut by 5 bases and J by 0 bases, with 17 bases left in between. The CDR3 consists of 16 residues. The CDR3 DNA reads as TGTGCCAGCAGTCTCCATCGACAGGCGGGCTCCTACGAGCAGTACTTC. Translated, it gives CASSLHRQAGSYEQYF.

The rearrangement uses TRBV5-1 and TRBJ2-2; 9 nucleotides match TRBD1. CDR3 length: 15 amino acids. CDR1 SGHRS and CDR2 YFSETQ come from the germline V gene. V trimming: 4 bases; J trimming: 6 bases; junction bases outside the gene matches: 7. The CDR3 here is CASSTARDRAGELFF. CDR3 coding DNA: TGCGCCAGCAGCACCGCCAGGGACAGGGCCGGGGAGCTGTTTTTT.

The rearrangement uses TRBV19 and TRBJ2-3; maybe TRBD1 (5 bases). The CDR3 runs to 15 residues. V was trimmed by 8 bases and J by 0 bases, leaving 15 bases between them. Germline loops: CDR1 LNHDA, CDR2 SQIVND (reference sequence). CDR3: CASGPTDSSTDTQYF. The CDR3 DNA reads as TGTGCCAGTGGTCCGACAGATTCTAGCACAGATACGCAGTATTTT.

The chain carries TRBV9 and TRBJ2-1; weak D call: TRBD2 (5 bases). The germline CDR1 and CDR2 sequences are SGDLS and YYNGEE. The CDR3 covers 15 residues. The V end lost 3 bases, the J end lost 8 bases, and 18 bases lay between the germline ends. The CDR3 protein is CASSAPGSYVDEQFF. The CDR3 DNA is TGTGCCAGCAGCGCCCCGGGGTCATACGTCGATGAGCAGTTCTTC.

V usage is TRBV11-2 and J usage is TRBJ2-1; TRBD1 agrees at 7 bases. Germline V CDR1 and CDR2: SGHAT, FQNNGV. The CDR3 sequence is 16 residues long. Losses at the gene ends were 6 bases for V and 2 bases for J; bases not matched to a gene: 10. Here the CDR3 reads CASSQETGAPYNEQFF. CDR3 DNA sequence: TGTGCCAGCAGTCAGGAAACAGGGGCCCCCTACAATGAGCAGTTCTTC.

In this sample, this clone turned up once. The chain has TRBV10-3 and TRBJ1-3; D may be TRBD1 (5 bases). V was shortened by 4 bases and J by 0 bases, with 7 bases between the two germline ends. CDR3 length equals 14 residues. Germline values: CDR1 ENHRY, CDR2 SYGVKD. The CDR3 is CAISGGGSGNTIYF. The CDR3 DNA is TGTGCCATCAGTGGGGGCGGCTCTGGAAACACCATATATTTT.

The gene calls are TRBV5-1 and TRBJ1-1; 8 positions agree with TRBD1. V was pared by 4 bases and J by 1 base, with 15 bases of the junction left unmatched. In germline, CDR1 is SGHRS, CDR2 YFSETQ. The CDR3 runs 18 residues. The CDR3 sequence: CASSPYVQTGAGNTEAFF. In DNA, the CDR3 is TGCGCCAGCAGCCCTTATGTTCAGACAGGGGCCGGGAACACTGAAGCTTTCTTT.

The chain joins TRBV5-4 to TRBJ1-2; TRBD1 agrees at 11 bases. This CDR3 spans 15 amino acids. The J segment lost 3 bases and the V segment lost 4 bases, leaving 5 bases of the junction unmatched. Germline CDR1 is SGHNT and CDR2 is YYREEE (reference sequence). The DNA of the CDR3 is TGTGCCAGCAGCGGTGGACAGGGGGCACACTATGGCTACACCTTC. The encoded protein is CASSGGQGAHYGYTF.

The chain employs TRBV28 and TRBJ2-6; D is possibly TRBD2 (5 bases). Between the trimmed V and J ends, which lost 5 bases and 1 base, there was a span of 9 bases. Per the germline V gene, CDR1 is MDHEN and CDR2 is SYDVKM. This CDR3 has 15 amino acids. The CDR3 region is CASSTQRSGANVLTF. Here the CDR3 DNA reads TGTGCCAGCAGTACACAGCGGTCTGGGGCCAACGTCCTGACTTTC.

To note about this clone: Because the CDR3's place on the DNA is in doubt, the DNA is left out and the CDR3 is given as listed by TCRdb. The chain uses TRBV29-1 and TRBJ1-2; the table assigns TRBD1, which was not confirmed against the DNA. CDR1 is SQVTM and CDR2 is ANQGSEA in the germline V gene. The CDR3 region is 12 residues in length, termini included. The CDR3 sequence is CSVGLGTGDPAF.

The chain is built from TRBV30 and TRBJ1-3; D is undetermined. V shed 7 bases and J shed 8 bases, with 18 bases lying between them. Germline loops: CDR1 GTSNPN, CDR2 SVGIG (reference sequence). There are 13 residues in the CDR3. The CDR3 DNA reads TGTGCCTACTGGTCGGGGTTTAGAGACACCATATATTTT. This gives the protein CAYWSGFRDTIYF.

The J gene is TRBJ1-4, the V gene TRBV27; perhaps TRBD1 as D (5 bases). The germline gives CDR1 MNHEY, CDR2 SMNVEV (reference sequence). Trimming took off 6 bases at V and 2 bases at J, with 19 bases between the two ends. This CDR3 contains 17 residues. The DNA for the CDR3 is TGTGCCAGCAGCCCCGCCGCAGGGTTATGGACTAATGAAAAACTGTTTTTT. It is translated as CASSPAAGLWTNEKLFF.

The chain couples TRBV2 to TRBJ2-1; maybe TRBD1 (6 bases). Trimming pared 4 bases from V and 8 bases from J, leaving 12 bases between. The CDR3 totals 13 residues. Germline CDR1 is SNHLY and CDR2 is FYNNEI. CDR3 region: CASSGRTEDEQFF. In DNA form, the CDR3 reads TGTGCCAGCAGTGGGAGGACAGAAGATGAGCAGTTCTTC.

The chain uses TRBV7-9 and TRBJ2-5; TRBD1 might be the D (5 bases). The CDR3 totals 15 residues. Between the trimmed V and J ends, which lost 1 base and 2 bases, there was a span of 11 bases. Germline V lookup: CDR1 SEHNR, CDR2 FQNEAQ (reference sequence). The CDR3 protein is CASSLEGRAQETQYF. In DNA, the CDR3 is TGTGCCAGCAGCTTAGAGGGCAGGGCGCAAGAGACCCAGTACTTC.

The chain couples TRBV5-4 to TRBJ2-3, with D maybe TRBD1 (6 bases). V gave up 3 bases and J gave up 2 bases, with 13 bases separating them. The CDR3 runs to 15 residues. Germline values: CDR1 SGHNT, CDR2 YYREEE (reference sequence). CDR3 sequence (DNA): TGTGCCAGCAGCTCAGGGGTGGGGATCACAGATACGCAGTATTTT. It encodes CASSSGVGITDTQYF.

The chain recombines TRBV12-2 with TRBJ1-4. TRBV12-2 has pseudogene status. The CDR3 consists of 18 residues. The CDR3 DNA follows: TGTGCAAGTCGCTCCTTCGATATTCTGGGGAGAGCTAATGAAAAACTGTTTTTT. Its translation is CASRSFDILGRANEKLFF.

This chain links TRBV10-3 with TRBJ2-1, with a weak D call TRBD2 (5 bases). Looked up from germline, CDR1 is ENHRY and CDR2 is SYGVKD. Trimming stripped 0 bases from V and 9 bases from J, with 15 bases between. This CDR3 has 15 residues. CDR3 bases: TGTGCCATCAGTGAGTCCGGGGTGCCTCTGGGTGAGCAGTTCTTC. Translating it yields CAISESGVPLGEQFF.

V and J are TRBV7-9 and TRBJ2-7; no reliable D call. V was pared by 1 base and J by 1 base, with 8 bases between. Germline lookup yields CDR1 SEHNR and CDR2 FQNEAQ (reference sequence). The CDR3 runs 14 residues. In DNA form, the CDR3 reads TGTGCCAGCAGCTTAGTAGAGCGTTCCTACGAGCAGTACTTC. This gives the protein CASSLVERSYEQYF.

This chain uses TRBV5-1 with TRBJ1-1, with a possible D match to TRBD1 (5 bases). Germline CDR1 and CDR2: SGHRS and YFSETQ. The CDR3 consists of 14 residues. Trimming took off 1 base at V and 1 base at J, with 8 bases between the two ends. This CDR3 is CASSLRTGNTEAFF. The CDR3 region has the DNA TGCGCCAGCAGCTTGCGCACAGGGAACACTGAAGCTTTCTTT.

This chain connects TRBV28 to TRBJ2-7; TRBD2 agrees at 7 bases. Trimming at V came to 2 bases and at J to 3 bases, leaving 10 bases not matched to a gene. CDR3 length equals 16 residues. CDR1 MDHEN and CDR2 SYDVKM come from the germline V gene. CDR3 residues: CASSLGVAGRFYEQYF. The CDR3 DNA follows: TGTGCCAGCAGTTTAGGGGTAGCGGGCCGATTCTACGAGCAGTACTTC. The variable domain in full, completed from reference TRBV28 and TRBJ2-7, reads DVKVTQSSRYLVKRTGEKVFLECVQDMDHENMFWYRQDPGLGLRLIYFSYDVKMKEKGDIPEGYSVSREKKERFSLILESASTNQTSMYLCASSLGVAGRFYEQYFGPGTRLTVT.

The CDR3 DNA reads TGTGCCAGCAGTTTCGGGGGGGCCGAAGTAGATACGCAGTATTTT. This sequence encodes CASSFGGAEVDTQYF. The rearrangement uses TRBV28 and TRBJ2-3, with 8 bases fitting TRBD2. The trim removed 3 bases at V and 5 bases at J, leaving 7 bases unmatched. This CDR3 comprises 15 residues. Germline CDR1 is MDHEN and CDR2 is SYDVKM.

The J gene is TRBJ1-6, the V gene TRBV3-1 (or the pseudogene TRBV3-2), with D uncertain. Germline V lookup: CDR1 LGHDT, CDR2 YNNKEL (reference sequence). V dropped 3 bases and J dropped 7 bases, with 13 bases sitting between them. The CDR3 has 15 amino acids. The CDR3 here is CASSQPGIKNSPLHF. The CDR3 DNA reads as TGTGCCAGCAGCCAGCCGGGGATCAAGAATTCACCCCTCCACTTT.

The chain links TRBV2 to TRBJ2-5; 8 bases align to TRBD2. V shed 7 bases, J shed 4 bases, and the junction held 5 bases outside the gene matches. CDR1 and CDR2 from the germline V gene are SNHLY and FYNNEI. The CDR3 runs 13 residues. The CDR3 protein is CASKSGGPETQYF. The CDR3 DNA reads TGTGCCAGCAAATCGGGGGGGCCAGAGACCCAGTACTTC.

V and J are TRBV5-4 and TRBJ1-2, with D possibly TRBD1 on 6 matching bases. The CDR3 has 14 residues. Germline V gene lookup returns CDR1 SGHNT and CDR2 YYREEE (reference sequence). V lost 4 bases, J lost 4 bases, and 14 bases lay in between. CDR3 residues: CASSPYRVSYGYTF. The DNA of the CDR3 is TGTGCCAGCAGCCCCTACAGGGTGAGCTATGGCTACACCTTC. The entire variable domain, with the rest obtained from reference TRBV5-4 and TRBJ1-2, is as follows: ETGVTQSPTHLIKTRGQQVTLRCSSQSGHNTVSWYQQALGQGPQFIFQYYREEENGRGNFPPRFSGLQFPNYSSELNVNALELDDSALYLCASSPYRVSYGYTFGSGTRLTVV.

This clone was seen more than once but under ten times. V is TRBV6-2 or TRBV6-3 and J is TRBJ2-3, with TRBD2 identical over 12 bases. Trimming at V came to 4 bases and at J to 6 bases, leaving 5 bases not matched to a gene. Germline loops: CDR1 MNHEY, CDR2 SVGEGT. The CDR3 sequence is 15 residues long. This CDR3 is CASSFLAGGPDTQYF. For the CDR3, the DNA is TGTGCCAGCAGTTTCCTAGCGGGGGGGCCTGATACGCAGTATTTT.

V gene TRBV7-3 combines with J gene TRBJ2-1; D possibly corresponds to TRBD1 (5 bases). In germline, CDR1 is SGHTA, CDR2 FQGTGA. The V end lost 5 bases, the J end lost 0 bases, and 17 bases lay between the germline ends. CDR3 length: 17 amino acids. CDR3 sequence (DNA): TGTGCCAGCAGCCCCCAATCCACAGGAAGCTCCTACAATGAGCAGTTCTTC. It encodes CASSPQSTGSSYNEQFF.

The chain combines TRBV3-1 (or the pseudogene TRBV3-2) with TRBJ2-1; the D gene is possibly TRBD1 (5 bases). Germline values: CDR1 LGHDT, CDR2 YNNKEL (reference sequence). This CDR3 has 16 amino acids. The V end lost 1 base, the J end lost 4 bases, and 14 bases lay between the germline ends. CDR3 in amino acids: CASSQAPDSEYNEQFF. CDR3 DNA sequence: TGTGCCAGCAGCCAAGCACCCGACAGTGAGTACAATGAGCAGTTCTTC.

The V call is TRBV3-1 (or the pseudogene TRBV3-2), the J call TRBJ1-1; 11 positions agree with TRBD1. V lost 0 bases and J lost 4; bases outside the gene matches: 7. Per the germline V gene, CDR1 is LGHDT and CDR2 is YNNKEL (reference sequence). This CDR3 spans 17 amino acids. The CDR3 loop is CASSQDQGQGVITEAFF. For the CDR3, the DNA is TGTGCCAGCAGCCAAGACCAGGGACAGGGGGTTATCACTGAAGCTTTCTTT.

The gene calls are TRBV6-5 and TRBJ1-1; TRBD1 might be the D (6 bases). Germline V gene lookup returns CDR1 MNHEY and CDR2 SVGAGI. With 6 bases removed from V and 6 bases from J, the gap between germline ends came to 17 bases. This CDR3 comprises 14 residues. For the CDR3, the DNA is TGTGCCAGCAGCCGGGGAGGGGGAGAACCTGAAGCTTTCTTT. Its translation is CASSRGGGEPEAFF.

The V gene is TRBV6-5, the J gene TRBJ1-2; 9 bases match TRBD1. From germline, CDR1 is MNHEY and CDR2 SVGAGI. The length of the CDR3 is 12 residues. Trimming took 6 bases from V and 6 from J; bases not matched to a gene: 2. The CDR3 loop is CASRDRGDGYTF. DNA of the CDR3: TGTGCCAGCAGGGACAGGGGAGATGGCTACACCTTC.